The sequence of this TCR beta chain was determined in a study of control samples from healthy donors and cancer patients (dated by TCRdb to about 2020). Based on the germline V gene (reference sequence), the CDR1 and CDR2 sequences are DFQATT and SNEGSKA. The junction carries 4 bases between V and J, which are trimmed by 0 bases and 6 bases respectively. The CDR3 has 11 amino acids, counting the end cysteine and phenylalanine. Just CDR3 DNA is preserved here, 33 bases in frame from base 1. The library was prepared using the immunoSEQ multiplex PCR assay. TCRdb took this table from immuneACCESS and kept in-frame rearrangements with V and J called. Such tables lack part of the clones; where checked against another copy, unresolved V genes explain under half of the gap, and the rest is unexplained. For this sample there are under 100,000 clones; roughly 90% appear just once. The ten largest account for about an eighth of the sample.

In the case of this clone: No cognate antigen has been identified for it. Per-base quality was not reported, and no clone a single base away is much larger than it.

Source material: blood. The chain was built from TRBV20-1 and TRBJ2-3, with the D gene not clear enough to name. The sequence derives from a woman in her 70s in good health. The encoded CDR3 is CSARDPDTQYF. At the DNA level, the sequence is TGCAGTGCTAGAGACCCGGATACGCAGTATTTT.